This entry concerns a single T cell receptor (beta chain). This record belongs to a study of blood T cell repertoires in COVID-19. About the study: PBMCs, B-cell-depleted T cells, or T cells provided the cDNA or gDNA that made up the material.

As originally analysed: Reference gene primer amplification yielded estimated nucleated cell counts. Assay: immunoSEQ multiplex PCR; the TCRdb copy retains only in-frame clones and omits some. From that table come the V and J calls and clone size; the DNA was used to work out D and trimming. The sample holds roughly 200,000 clones, roughly 80% seen once. Germline trimming cut 4 bases from V and 4 bases from J; bases unmatched to any gene: 9. This CDR3 is 15 amino acids long. Germline V CDR1 and CDR2: SGHDN, FVKESK. This clonotype originated in a man aged 45-65 years with active or convalescent COVID-19. Sequencing was done on a sample of peripheral blood. The chain employs TRBV14 and TRBJ1-1; 7 positions match TRBD1. The CDR3 loop is CASSPPPRGSTEAFF. The CDR3 coding sequence is TGTGCCAGCAGCCCTCCTCCCAGGGGGAGCACTGAAGCTTTCTTT.